This record looks at one T cell receptor beta chain sequence and its context. This record belongs to a study of cytomegalovirus exposure and HLA in healthy donors. V dropped 1 base and J dropped 8 bases, with 11 bases sitting between them. Germline CDR1 LGHNA, CDR2 YSLEER. CDR3 size: 13 residues. PCR employed 60 Vbeta and 13 Jbeta primers. TCRdb keeps only in-frame clones here, not all; method: immunoSEQ multiplex PCR. This sample carries roughly 120,000 clones, 73% of them seen once, and the ten largest clones take less than 2.5%. Sequencing was carried out using PBMCs. The chain joins TRBV4-3 to TRBJ1-2, with D uncertain. This clonotype originated in a woman in her forties in good health and CMV-seropositive. CDR3 nucleotide sequence: TGCGCCAGCAGCCAAGCGAGACTGTTGGGCTACACCTTC. Its protein is CASSQARLLGYTF.